This T cell receptor (beta chain) was recovered during a study of blood T cell repertoires in COVID-19. This clone was seen a single time. As handled by the study authors: Cell counts per sample came from amplifying reference gene primers. The repertoire was sequenced with immunoSEQ multiplex PCR; TCRdb's copy has only in-frame clones and lacks some. D and trimming were read from the DNA, whereas the V and J calls and clone size are those reported in that table. The sample includes some 510,000 clones, around 87% of them seen just once. The V gene's germline CDR1 is SGHRS and CDR2 YFSETQ. The CDR3 consists of 17 residues. The ends lost 4 bases at V and 4 bases at J; junction bases unmatched: 10.

The TCR comes from a woman aged 40 to 50 who had recovered from COVID-19. Sequencing was performed on PBMCs or T cells enriched from blood (not recorded which). This rearrangement joins TRBV5-1 to TRBJ2-1, with TRBD2 matching 11 bases. The DNA for the CDR3 is TGCGCCAGCAGCGCCGGGACTAGCGGAATTATATACAATGAGCAGTTCTTC. Its translation is CASSAGTSGIIYNEQFF.